These 5 T cell receptor beta chains were all obtained from the same sample, sequenced in a study of beta chain features in type 1 diabetes (dated by TCRdb to between 2018 and 2020). The library was generated by the immunoSEQ multiplex PCR assay. All of the isolated RNA was reverse transcribed with the High Capacity cDNA Reverse Transcription Kit, so expressed TCRB transcripts were sequenced. The table was pulled from immuneACCESS by TCRdb, which kept in-frame rearrangements only. Such tables lose some clones; where checked, under half of the loss comes from unresolved V genes, and the rest has no known cause. Counted in this sample were fewer than 900,000 clones; roughly a sixth of them appeared once. Around 0.02% of the sample is in the top ten clones. The source material was naive CD4+ T cells from blood. The sample's cell subset or site label is to be understood as: true naive CD4+ T cells. The receptor set was obtained from a woman under 30 in good health.

The sample holds a few counts of this clone. V usage is TRBV28 and J usage is TRBJ2-3; D is perhaps TRBD1 (6 bases). Trimming stripped 3 bases from V and 2 bases from J, with 9 bases between. The germline V gene has CDR1 MDHEN and CDR2 SYDVKM. This CDR3 region has 14 residues. CDR3 protein: CASSFDRFTDTQYF. CDR3 sequence (DNA): TGTGCCAGCAGTTTTGACAGGTTCACAGATACGCAGTATTTT.

J is TRBJ2-3 and V is TRBV4-3; the match to TRBD2 covers 14 bases. The trim removed 1 base at V and 1 base at J, leaving 13 bases unmatched. The CDR3 contains 21 residues. Germline V gives CDR1 LGHNA, CDR2 YSLEER. The CDR3 reads CASSQAHIRGLAGVGTDTQYF. The CDR3 DNA follows: TGCGCCAGCAGCCAAGCCCACATCAGGGGACTAGCGGGAGTGGGCACAGATACGCAGTATTTT.

V and J are TRBV14 and TRBJ2-7, with 10 positions matching TRBD2. The CDR3 sequence is 14 residues long. Germline V lookup: CDR1 SGHDN, CDR2 FVKESK. With V trimmed by 5 bases and J by 4 bases, 5 bases remained unmatched. In nucleotides, the CDR3 is TGTGCCAGCAGCTGGGCTAGCGGGAGTTACGAGCAGTACTTC. Protein sequence: CASSWASGSYEQYF.

The chain combines TRBV28 with TRBJ2-7, with 13 bases lining up with TRBD2. CDR1 MDHEN and CDR2 SYDVKM come from the germline V gene. The CDR3 covers 14 residues. After removal of 7 bases from V and 4 bases from J, the junction contained 4 bases not matched to a gene. CDR3 sequence: CASIGLAGEYEQYF. In DNA, the CDR3 is TGTGCCAGCATTGGACTAGCGGGAGAGTACGAGCAGTACTTC.

This rearrangement joins TRBV29-1 to TRBJ1-1; D unresolved. V lost 8 bases to trimming and J lost 0 bases, with 4 bases between them. The germline CDR1 and CDR2 sequences are SQVTM and ANQGSEA. The CDR3 loop spans 10 amino acids. CDR3: CSFMNTEAFF. CDR3 DNA: TGCAGCTTTATGAACACTGAAGCTTTCTTT.